Presented here are 18 T cell receptor beta chains from one specimen sequenced in a study of blood T cell repertoires in COVID-19. TCRdb's table, derived via immunoSEQ multiplex PCR, lists solely in-frame clones and lacks some. The data show approximately 90,000 clones, with about 80% seen just once and about half held by the top ten. The sequenced material came from peripheral blood. The receptors originated from a human donor in a cohort sampled during active COVID-19.

The chain joins TRBV7-2 to TRBJ2-7, with 8 bases identical to TRBD1. This CDR3 has 15 amino acids. With 5 bases clipped from V and 4 bases from J, the junction kept 10 bases outside the gene matches. The germline CDR1 and CDR2 sequences are SGHTA and FQGNSA. CDR3 bases: TGTGCCAGCAGCCCCCGACAGGGGTCGTTGTACGAGCAGTACTTC. Protein sequence: CASSPRQGSLYEQYF. Full variable domain (rest looked up from reference TRBV7-2 and TRBJ2-7): GAGVSQSPSNKVTEKGKDVELRCDPISGHTALYWYRQSLGQGLEFLIYFQGNSAPDKSGLPSDRFSAERTGGSVSTLTIQRTQQEDSAVYLCASSPRQGSLYEQYFGPGTRLTVT.

The chain couples TRBV10-3 to TRBJ2-3; 7 bases fit TRBD1. Germline loops: CDR1 ENHRY, CDR2 SYGVKD. This CDR3 has 14 amino acids. The V gene end was trimmed by 6 bases and the J gene end by 1 base; junction bases not matched to a gene: 4. CDR3 residues: CAIRTTGGTDTQYF. CDR3 in DNA: TGTGCCATCAGGACTACAGGGGGCACAGATACGCAGTATTTT.

The chain's CDR3 is CASSTGTATGELFF. The DNA for the CDR3 is TGTGCCAGCAGTACCGGGACAGCCACCGGGGAGCTGTTTTTT. The chain recombines TRBV2 with TRBJ2-2, with 7 bases identical to TRBD1. The V gene's germline CDR1 is SNHLY and CDR2 FYNNEI. V was pared by 5 bases and J by 4 bases, with 4 bases of the junction left unmatched. The CDR3 contains 14 residues. The full variable domain, rest sourced from reference TRBV2 and TRBJ2-2, is EPEVTQTPSHQVTQMGQEVILRCVPISNHLYFYWYRQILGQKVEFLVSFYNNEISEKSEIFDDQFSVERPDGSNFTLKIRSTKLEDSAMYFCASSTGTATGELFFGEGSRLTVL.

The rearrangement links TRBV7-2 to TRBJ2-7; D is perhaps TRBD2 (6 bases). In germline, CDR1 is SGHTA, CDR2 FQGNSA. This CDR3 has 16 residues. V lost 4 bases, J lost 0 bases, and 16 bases lay in between. CDR3 DNA sequence: TGTGCCAGCAGCTCAAAGGAGGGACGGACCTCCTACGAGCAGTACTTC. It codes for CASSSKEGRTSYEQYF.

J is TRBJ1-6 and V is TRBV21-1; whether TRBD1, the table's D call, matches the DNA was not checked. TRBV21-1 is assigned pseudogene status. This CDR3 region has 16 residues. The CDR3 is CASSKVPGEFNSPLHF. CDR3 nucleotides: TGTGCCAGCAGCAAAGTCCCAGGGGAATTTAATTCACCCCTCCACTTT.

This chain uses TRBV7-8 with TRBJ2-7, with TRBD2 matching 9 bases. The length of the CDR3 is 13 residues. Germline values: CDR1 SGHVS, CDR2 FQNEAQ. V was clipped by 5 bases and J by 5 bases; unmatched bases: 4. CDR3 DNA: TGTGCCAGCAGCACCGGACTAGCGAACGAGCAGTACTTC. This encodes CASSTGLANEQYF. Combining the CDR3 with reference TRBV7-8 and TRBJ2-7 gives the whole variable domain GAGVSQSPRYKVAKRGQDVALRCDPISGHVSLFWYQQALGQGPEFLTYFQNEAQLDKSGLPSDRFFAERPEGSVSTLKIQRTQQEDSAVYLCASSTGLANEQYFGPGTRLTVT.

The rearrangement links TRBV7-9 to TRBJ1-2; 7 bases agree with TRBD1. Trimming at V came to 5 bases and at J to 8 bases, leaving 11 bases not matched to a gene. CDR1 is SEHNR, CDR2 FQNEAQ, per germline (reference sequence). There are 14 residues in the CDR3. Written as DNA, the CDR3 is TGTGCCAGCAGCCGGTACAGGCAGGGGGAGGGCTACACCTTC. This codes for CASSRYRQGEGYTF.

The V gene is TRBV6-1, the J gene TRBJ2-1, with TRBD2 identical over 9 bases. The CDR3 contains 16 residues. The germline V gene has CDR1 MNHNS and CDR2 SASEGT. V dropped 3 bases and J dropped 5; count of bases not matched to a gene: 8. The CDR3 region is CASSDPPGGRDNEQFF. Here the CDR3 DNA reads TGTGCCAGCAGTGACCCCCCTGGCGGGAGGGACAATGAGCAGTTCTTC.

The V gene is TRBV9, the J gene TRBJ1-1; the match to TRBD1 covers 7 bases. In germline, CDR1 is SGDLS, CDR2 YYNGEE. The CDR3 extends over 18 amino acids. J lost 1 base, V lost 4 bases, and 16 bases had no gene match. The DNA of the CDR3 is TGTGCCAGCAGCCCATACTCGGGACAGAACTTTCCGAACACTGAAGCTTTCTTT. Protein product: CASSPYSGQNFPNTEAFF.

This clone occurred a few times. CDR3 protein: CASSFTGIYGYTF. CDR3 in DNA: TGCGCCAGCAGCTTCACAGGAATCTATGGCTACACCTTC. This rearrangement joins TRBV5-1 to TRBJ1-2, with D tentatively TRBD1 (5 bases). The V gene lost 2 bases and the J gene lost 4 bases, with 9 bases spanning the gap. This CDR3 contains 13 residues. The germline gives CDR1 SGHRS, CDR2 YFSETQ.

J is TRBJ2-7 and V is TRBV19; the D is unclear. Germline lookup yields CDR1 LNHDA and CDR2 SQIVND (reference sequence). V was cut by 1 base and J by 9 bases, with 16 bases left in between. This CDR3 comprises 14 residues. CDR3 DNA: TGTGCCAGTAGTATAGTTGTCCCTACACTATGGCAGTACTTC. Its protein product is CASSIVVPTLWQYF.

The chain is built from TRBV7-2 and TRBJ2-7, with 14 bases that match TRBD2. The germline gives CDR1 SGHTA, CDR2 FQGNSA. The CDR3 is made up of 19 amino acids. V was pared by 4 bases and J by 2 bases, with 13 bases of the junction left unmatched. The CDR3 loop is CASSSGLGLAGADTYEQYF. The CDR3 DNA is TGTGCCAGCAGCTCCGGCCTGGGACTAGCGGGGGCCGACACCTACGAGCAGTACTTC.

The chain couples TRBV2 to TRBJ2-3; a weak D match, TRBD1 (7 bases). The CDR3 length is 16 residues. V lost 8 bases and J 2 bases, leaving 20 bases between the germline ends. The germline CDR1 and CDR2 sequences are SNHLY and FYNNEI. The CDR3 spells CASGGSGGGNTDTQYF. The DNA for the CDR3 is TGTGCCAGCGGGGGGTCAGGGGGAGGTAACACAGATACGCAGTATTTT.

The chain couples TRBV14 to TRBJ2-1; 10 positions match TRBD2. Germline CDR1 reads SGHDN; CDR2 reads FVKESK. The CDR3 consists of 18 residues. After removal of 1 base from V and 2 bases from J, the junction contained 8 bases not matched to a gene. This CDR3 reads CASSQGGIGTSAYNEQFF. CDR3 bases: TGTGCCAGCAGCCAAGGAGGAATCGGGACTAGCGCCTACAATGAGCAGTTCTTC.

This chain joins TRBV7-8 and TRBJ2-7, with 13 bases that match TRBD2. V was pared by 5 bases and J by 1 base, with 2 bases of the junction left unmatched. The CDR3 consists of 15 residues. The germline CDR1 and CDR2 sequences are SGHVS and FQNEAQ. The CDR3 DNA reads as TGTGCCAGCAGCCGACTAGCGGGGGGATCCTACGAGCAGTACTTC. It encodes CASSRLAGGSYEQYF.

V and J are TRBV24-1 and TRBJ1-6, with TRBD1 as a possible D gene (5 bases). Trimming shortened V by 9 bases and J by 8 bases, and 13 bases separated the two germline ends. Germline V gives CDR1 KGHDR, CDR2 SFDVKD. This CDR3 comprises 13 residues. The CDR3 DNA sequence: TGTGCCACCCCAAAGGGGTTTTATTCACCCCTCCACTTT. It codes for CATPKGFYSPLHF.

The chain uses TRBV24-1 and TRBJ2-7, with D unclear. Looked up from germline, CDR1 is KGHDR and CDR2 is SFDVKD. This CDR3 is built from 12 residues. V was cut by 3 bases and J by 8 bases, with 10 bases left in between. CDR3 bases: TGTGCCACCAGTGATGTATCCAGGAAGCAGTACTTC. Translated, it gives CATSDVSRKQYF.

The V and J genes are TRBV30 and TRBJ1-2; unclear D gene. The germline V and J ends were trimmed by 2 bases and 0 bases, with 7 bases remaining between them. Germline V gives CDR1 GTSNPN, CDR2 SVGIG (reference sequence). This CDR3 has 13 amino acids. CDR3 sequence reads: CAWSITANYGYTF. The CDR3 coding sequence is TGTGCCTGGAGTATAACAGCTAACTATGGCTACACCTTC.